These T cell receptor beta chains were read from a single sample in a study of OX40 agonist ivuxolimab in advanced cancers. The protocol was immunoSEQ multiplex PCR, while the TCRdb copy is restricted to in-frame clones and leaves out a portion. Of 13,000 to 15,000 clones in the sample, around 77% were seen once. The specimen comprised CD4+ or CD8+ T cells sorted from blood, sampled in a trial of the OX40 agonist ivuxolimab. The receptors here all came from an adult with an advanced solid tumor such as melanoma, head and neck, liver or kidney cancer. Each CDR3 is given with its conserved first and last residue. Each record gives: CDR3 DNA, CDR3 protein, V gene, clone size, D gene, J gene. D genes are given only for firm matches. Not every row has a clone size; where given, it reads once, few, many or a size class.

cdr3_nt: TGTGCCAGCAGCTTAGGTCTCGGTAATGAAAAACTGTTTTTT; cdr3_aa: CASSLGLGNEKLFF; v_call: TRBV7-9; clone_size: -; d_call: -; j_call: TRBJ1-4
cdr3_nt: TGCGCCAGCAAGCGGGAGGGGAACTCCTACGAGCAGTACTTC; cdr3_aa: CASKREGNSYEQYF; v_call: TRBV5-1; clone_size: -; d_call: TRBD2; j_call: TRBJ2-7
cdr3_nt: TGCGCCAGCGTTTCTACTAGCGGGAGCTCCTACGAGCAGTACTTC; cdr3_aa: CASVSTSGSSYEQYF; v_call: TRBV10-2; clone_size: once; d_call: TRBD2; j_call: TRBJ2-7
cdr3_nt: TGCGCCAGCACCATCACCAGCGGAAGCTCCTACGAGCAGTACTTC; cdr3_aa: CASTITSGSSYEQYF; v_call: TRBV5-1; clone_size: medium-sized; d_call: -; j_call: TRBJ2-7
cdr3_nt: TGTGCCCCCTGGGAGCAGTACTTC; cdr3_aa: CAPWEQYF; v_call: TRBV9; clone_size: few; d_call: -; j_call: TRBJ2-7
cdr3_nt: TGTGCCAGCAGCGGCCAGAGCGGGAACACCGGGGAGCTGTTTTTT; cdr3_aa: CASSGQSGNTGELFF; v_call: TRBV7-6; clone_size: -; d_call: -; j_call: TRBJ2-2
cdr3_nt: TGTGCCAGCAGGAGGGACAGGGGCTTCAACACTGAAGCTTTCTTT; cdr3_aa: CASRRDRGFNTEAFF; v_call: TRBV6-1; clone_size: -; d_call: TRBD1; j_call: TRBJ1-1
cdr3_nt: TGCGCCAGCAGCTCTCTAGCGGGAGAAGGGTATGAGCAGTTCTTC; cdr3_aa: CASSSLAGEGYEQFF; v_call: TRBV5-1; clone_size: -; d_call: TRBD2; j_call: TRBJ2-1
cdr3_nt: TGTGCCACCAGCAGGGGGACAGGGGGTTCCTACGAGCAGTACTTC; cdr3_aa: CATSRGTGGSYEQYF; v_call: TRBV15; clone_size: -; d_call: TRBD1; j_call: TRBJ2-7
cdr3_nt: TGTGCCAGCAGCGTAGATCCCAGGGCTTCTGGGGCCAACGTCCTGACTTTC; cdr3_aa: CASSVDPRASGANVLTF; v_call: TRBV9; clone_size: -; d_call: -; j_call: TRBJ2-6
cdr3_nt: TGTGCCAGCAGCAAGGAGAGAGCGGGACTGAGCACAGATACGCAGTATTTT; cdr3_aa: CASSKERAGLSTDTQYF; v_call: TRBV14; clone_size: -; d_call: TRBD2; j_call: TRBJ2-3
cdr3_nt: TGTGCCACCAGCAGAGATTGGCGGAACTCCTACAATGAGCAGTTCTTC; cdr3_aa: CATSRDWRNSYNEQFF; v_call: TRBV15; clone_size: -; d_call: -; j_call: TRBJ2-1
cdr3_nt: TGTGCCAGTAGTCCCCCTGGGGGGCTCTCTGGAAACACCATATATTTT; cdr3_aa: CASSPPGGLSGNTIYF; v_call: TRBV19; clone_size: -; d_call: -; j_call: TRBJ1-3
cdr3_nt: TGTGCCAGCAGCTACCATAGTACCGGCGAGCAGTACTTC; cdr3_aa: CASSYHSTGEQYF; v_call: TRBV9; clone_size: -; d_call: -; j_call: TRBJ2-7
cdr3_nt: TGCAGCGGGGGGACAGTGCCATACGAGCAGTACTTC; cdr3_aa: CSGGTVPYEQYF; v_call: TRBV29-1; clone_size: -; d_call: TRBD1; j_call: TRBJ2-7
cdr3_nt: TGCGCCAGCAGGGACTACAATGAGCAGTTCTTC; cdr3_aa: CASRDYNEQFF; v_call: TRBV10-2; clone_size: -; d_call: -; j_call: TRBJ2-1
cdr3_nt: TGTGCCATCAGTGAATCCGGGAGGAGTCCCTACGAGCAGTACTTC; cdr3_aa: CAISESGRSPYEQYF; v_call: TRBV10-3; clone_size: -; d_call: TRBD2; j_call: TRBJ2-7
cdr3_nt: TGCGCCAGCAGCCCCAGGGGGATGAACACTGAAGCTTTCTTT; cdr3_aa: CASSPRGMNTEAFF; v_call: TRBV4-1; clone_size: -; d_call: TRBD1; j_call: TRBJ1-1
cdr3_nt: TGTGCCAGCAGCGGTCAGCCCCAGCATTTT; cdr3_aa: CASSGQPQHF; v_call: TRBV6-5; clone_size: -; d_call: -; j_call: TRBJ1-5
cdr3_nt: TGCGCCAGCGTGATAGCGGATAAGTTCACAGATACGCAGTATTTT; cdr3_aa: CASVIADKFTDTQYF; v_call: TRBV10-2; clone_size: -; d_call: -; j_call: TRBJ2-3
cdr3_nt: TGTGCCAGCAGCGTGGAGGGCGGGAGTGAGCAGTTCTTC; cdr3_aa: CASSVEGGSEQFF; v_call: TRBV9; clone_size: -; d_call: TRBD2; j_call: TRBJ2-1
cdr3_nt: TGTGCCTGCTCTAGCGGGAGCCTTTACAATGAGCAGTTCTTC; cdr3_aa: CACSSGSLYNEQFF; v_call: TRBV25-1; clone_size: -; d_call: TRBD2; j_call: TRBJ2-1
cdr3_nt: TGCGCCAGCAAAGAAGCGAACACCGGGGAGCTGTTTTTT; cdr3_aa: CASKEANTGELFF; v_call: TRBV10-1; clone_size: few; d_call: -; j_call: TRBJ2-2
cdr3_nt: TGTGCCAGCAGCCAAGGGGGGGGTGAGTGGGAAAAACTGTTTTTT; cdr3_aa: CASSQGGGEWEKLFF; v_call: TRBV4-2; clone_size: -; d_call: -; j_call: TRBJ1-4
cdr3_nt: TGTGCCAGCAGCCAAGTGCCAGTGGCGAACTATGGCTACACCTTC; cdr3_aa: CASSQVPVANYGYTF; v_call: TRBV4-2; clone_size: once; d_call: -; j_call: TRBJ1-2
cdr3_nt: TGTGCCAGCAGCAACAACGCCGGGGAGCTGTTTTTT; cdr3_aa: CASSNNAGELFF; v_call: TRBV13; clone_size: -; d_call: -; j_call: TRBJ2-2
cdr3_nt: TGTGCCAGCAGCTCCCCCAGGAGTAGAGGGGCCACCGGGGAGCTGTTTTTT; cdr3_aa: CASSSPRSRGATGELFF; v_call: TRBV11-3; clone_size: -; d_call: -; j_call: TRBJ2-2
cdr3_nt: TGTGCCAGCAGCCATCCGGGACTATATACCTACGAGCAGTACTTC; cdr3_aa: CASSHPGLYTYEQYF; v_call: TRBV6-8; clone_size: once; d_call: TRBD2; j_call: TRBJ2-7
cdr3_nt: TGTGCCAGCAGTGATTGGGACGGAGGCTACGAGCAGTACTTC; cdr3_aa: CASSDWDGGYEQYF; v_call: TRBV6-1; clone_size: -; d_call: -; j_call: TRBJ2-7
cdr3_nt: TGTGCCAGTAGTATGGTGGCGGGGCCCTACAATGAGCAGTTCTTC; cdr3_aa: CASSMVAGPYNEQFF; v_call: TRBV19; clone_size: -; d_call: -; j_call: TRBJ2-1
cdr3_nt: TGCAGCGTCTTAACTCCGGGCGACGAGCAGTACTTC; cdr3_aa: CSVLTPGDEQYF; v_call: TRBV29-1; clone_size: once; d_call: -; j_call: TRBJ2-7
cdr3_nt: TGTGCCAGCAGCTCGACGTCCTACGAGCAGTACTTC; cdr3_aa: CASSSTSYEQYF; v_call: TRBV5-6; clone_size: -; d_call: -; j_call: TRBJ2-7
cdr3_nt: TGCGCCAGCAGCCTGGGGGGACTCTCCCATGAGCAGTTCTTC; cdr3_aa: CASSLGGLSHEQFF; v_call: TRBV4-1; clone_size: -; d_call: -; j_call: TRBJ2-1
cdr3_nt: TGTGCCAGCAGCCTAGTGGAGGGGACCCACAATGAGCAGTTCTTC; cdr3_aa: CASSLVEGTHNEQFF; v_call: TRBV7-3; clone_size: once; d_call: -; j_call: TRBJ2-1
cdr3_nt: TGTGCCAGCAGTGAATTTACTAGCGGGAACACCGGGGAGCTGTTTTTT; cdr3_aa: CASSEFTSGNTGELFF; v_call: TRBV6-1; clone_size: -; d_call: TRBD2; j_call: TRBJ2-2
cdr3_nt: TGTGCCACGGGACAATCCCAAGAGACCCAGTACTTC; cdr3_aa: CATGQSQETQYF; v_call: TRBV28; clone_size: once; d_call: -; j_call: TRBJ2-5
cdr3_nt: TGTGCCAGCAGCCGGGACAGAGATGAAAAACTGTTTTTT; cdr3_aa: CASSRDRDEKLFF; v_call: TRBV11-2; clone_size: -; d_call: TRBD1; j_call: TRBJ1-4
cdr3_nt: TGCGCCAGCAGCTTTACTAGCGGGAGTTACGAGCAGTACTTC; cdr3_aa: CASSFTSGSYEQYF; v_call: TRBV5-1; clone_size: -; d_call: TRBD2; j_call: TRBJ2-7
cdr3_nt: TGTGCCAGCAGCTCCGGGACCGATTATGAAGCTTTCTTT; cdr3_aa: CASSSGTDYEAFF; v_call: TRBV14; clone_size: few; d_call: -; j_call: TRBJ1-1
cdr3_nt: TGTGCCAGCAGCTTAAACGGGCCCGGGGCCACGCAGTATTTT; cdr3_aa: CASSLNGPGATQYF; v_call: TRBV7-3; clone_size: -; d_call: -; j_call: TRBJ2-3
cdr3_nt: TGTGCCTGGAGTGAAGTAGCGGGAGGGCCCACAGATACGCAGTATTTT; cdr3_aa: CAWSEVAGGPTDTQYF; v_call: TRBV30; clone_size: -; d_call: TRBD2; j_call: TRBJ2-3